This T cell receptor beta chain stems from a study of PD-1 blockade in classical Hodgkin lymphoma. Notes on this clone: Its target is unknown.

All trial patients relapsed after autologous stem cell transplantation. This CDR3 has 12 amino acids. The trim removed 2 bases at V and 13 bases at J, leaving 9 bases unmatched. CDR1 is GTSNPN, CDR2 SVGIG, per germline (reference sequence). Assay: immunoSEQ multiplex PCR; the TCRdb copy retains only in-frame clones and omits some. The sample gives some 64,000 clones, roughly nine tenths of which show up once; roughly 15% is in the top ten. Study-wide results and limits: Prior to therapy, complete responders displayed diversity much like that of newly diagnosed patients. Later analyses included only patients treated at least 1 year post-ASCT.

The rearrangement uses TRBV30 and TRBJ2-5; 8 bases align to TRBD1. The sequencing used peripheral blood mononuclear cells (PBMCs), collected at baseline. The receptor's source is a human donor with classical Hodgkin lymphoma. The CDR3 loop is CAWSLSGTGTYF. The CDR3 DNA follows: TGTGCCTGGAGTTTATCCGGGACAGGCACGTACTTC.